The 31 T cell receptor beta chains given below trace back to one sample, sequenced in a study of neurological immune-mediated disorders. TCRdb independently ran MiXCR on the 5' RACE reads; one entry per CDR3 protein. In the table there are about 62,000 distinct CDR3 sequences, less than 6% of which are singletons. The sample taken for sequencing was PBMCs. The source is a woman in her 50s with multiple sclerosis.

Turning to this clonotype: Germline and junction disagree at one end, which may indicate a read error. V usage is TRBV10-2 and J usage is TRBJ1-1; a weak D match, TRBD1 (5 bases). This CDR3 has 16 residues. Per germline, CDR1 WSHSY and CDR2 SAAADI. The CDR3, as DNA: TGCGCCAGCAGTGAGTTCCAGGGCTGGGGGAACACTGTAGCTTTCTTT. Its protein is CASSEFQGWGNTVAFF.

There are many counts of this clonotype. This chain connects TRBV9 to TRBJ2-2; 7 bases fit TRBD1. With V trimmed by 3 bases and J by 6 bases, 5 bases remained unmatched. The CDR3 has 14 residues. Looked up from germline, CDR1 is SGDLS and CDR2 is YYNGEE. The DNA of the CDR3 is TGTGCCAGCAGCGGGGCCCAGGGGGCCGGGGAGCTGTTTTTT. Protein sequence: CASSGAQGAGELFF.

This clonotype has a count of ten or more. The rearrangement joins TRBV7-9 to TRBJ2-5; maybe TRBD2 (6 bases). Trimming removed 5 bases at V and 1 base at J, with 11 bases between. CDR3 length equals 14 residues. Germline CDR1 reads SEHNR; CDR2 reads FQNEAQ (reference sequence). CDR3 region: CASSPRGIQETQYF. DNA of the CDR3: TGTGCCAGCAGCCCCCGGGGGATCCAAGAGACCCAGTACTTC.

The chain has TRBV5-1 and TRBJ2-3; 13 nucleotides match TRBD2. V was pared by 1 base and J by 6 bases, with 5 bases of the junction left unmatched. The CDR3 is made up of 16 amino acids. CDR1 is SGHRS, CDR2 YFSETQ, per germline. The CDR3 DNA follows: TGCGCCAGCAGCTTGCCACTAGCGGGGGGGCGTGATACGCAGTATTTT. This gives the protein CASSLPLAGGRDTQYF.

Points on this clonotype: A much larger clone lies one base from this, so it may be a read error. The rearrangement uses TRBV5-1 and TRBJ2-5; 8 bases match TRBD2. CDR1 is SGHRS and CDR2 is YFSETQ in the germline V gene. This CDR3 has 14 amino acids. Germline trimming cut 0 bases from V and 7 bases from J; bases unmatched to any gene: 5. The CDR3 DNA sequence: TGCGCCAGCAGCTTGGACAGGGCGGGGGGGACCCAGTACTTC. Residues: CASSLDRAGGTQYF.

This clonotype showed up many times. This chain uses TRBV5-1 with TRBJ2-3; 9 bases match TRBD2. J was trimmed by 4 bases and V by 1 base; bases with no gene match: 10. Germline CDR1 and CDR2: SGHRS and YFSETQ. The CDR3 has 17 amino acids. The DNA for the CDR3 is TGCGCCAGCAGCTTGAAGTTCGCGGGGGGGCCCCCAGATACGCAGTATTTT. Encoded protein: CASSLKFAGGPPDTQYF.

The rearrangement links TRBV7-9 to TRBJ1-1; D is possibly TRBD1 (5 bases). CDR3 size: 13 residues. CDR1 SEHNR and CDR2 FQNEAQ come from the germline V gene (reference sequence). Trimming removed 1 base from V and 5 bases from J, with 8 bases in between. The CDR3 loop reads CASSLGRATEAFF. In DNA form, the CDR3 reads TGTGCCAGCAGCTTAGGCAGGGCAACTGAAGCTTTCTTT. Full variable domain (outside the CDR3, taken from reference TRBV7-9 and TRBJ1-1): DTGVSQNPRHKITKRGQNVTFRCDPISEHNRLYWYRQTLGQGPEFLTYFQNEAQLEKSRLLSDRFSAERPKGSFSTLEIQRTEQGDSAMYLCASSLGRATEAFFGQGTRLTVV.

This clonotype was seen ten or more times. The chain links TRBV29-1 to TRBJ1-1, with D uncertain. Germline loops: CDR1 SQVTM, CDR2 ANQGSEA. V lost 4 bases and J lost 0, with 9 bases in between. The CDR3 is 13 amino acids. CDR3 region: CSVAGSLNTEAFF. CDR3 coding DNA: TGCAGCGTTGCGGGCAGCTTGAACACTGAAGCTTTCTTT.

This clonotype was detected many times. The chain couples TRBV5-1 to TRBJ1-1, with D maybe TRBD1 (5 bases). Between the trimmed V and J ends, which lost 0 bases and 6 bases, there was a span of 15 bases. Looked up from germline, CDR1 is SGHRS and CDR2 is YFSETQ. This CDR3 has 15 residues. The CDR3 region has the DNA TGCGCCAGCAGCTTGGGGATTGGGGGGTCGGCTGAAGCTTTCTTT. Protein: CASSLGIGGSAEAFF.

The sample holds many counts of this clonotype. The CDR3 sequence is CASSQDSVRLSGGTDTQYF. The CDR3, as DNA: TGTGCCAGCAGCCAAGATTCCGTCCGTCTTAGCGGAGGCACAGATACGCAGTATTTT. The chain joins TRBV14 to TRBJ2-3, with D tentatively TRBD2 (6 bases). The ends were cut back, 0 bases at V and 1 base at J, with 20 bases in the middle. Germline V gene data show CDR1 as SGHDN and CDR2 as FVKESK. The CDR3 spans 19 residues.

This clonotype was counted at least ten times. The chain's CDR3 is CASSQDGEETQYF. The CDR3 nucleotides read TGTGCCAGCAGCCAAGATGGGGAGGAGACCCAGTACTTC. The rearrangement joins TRBV4-2 to TRBJ2-5; possibly TRBD2 for D (5 bases). CDR3 length equals 13 residues. Deletions cut 0 bases from V and 5 bases from J, with 7 bases between. Germline CDR1 reads LGHNA; CDR2 reads YNFKEQ.

This clonotype was picked up many times. This sequence joins TRBV6-4 and TRBJ2-1; 10 nucleotides align to TRBD2. Germline assignment: CDR1 MRHNA and CDR2 SNTAGT. The CDR3 is 16 residues long. J gave up 7 bases and V 4 bases, and 10 bases lay outside the gene matches. CDR3 in amino acids: CASSGLAGTAKNEQFF. CDR3 DNA sequence: TGTGCCAGCAGTGGACTAGCGGGTACGGCTAAGAATGAGCAGTTCTTC.

This clonotype was recorded many times. The chain combines TRBV10-1 with TRBJ2-3; 9 bases are shared with TRBD2. Trimming cost V 4 bases and J 2 bases; bases outside gene matches: 4. Germline values: CDR1 WNHNN, CDR2 SYGVQD (reference sequence). The CDR3 covers 15 residues. The DNA for the CDR3 is TGCGCCAGCAGTGCGTCTAGCGGGGACACAGATACGCAGTATTTT. Its translation: CASSASSGDTDTQYF.

This clonotype has a count of ten or more. The V gene is TRBV12-3 or TRBV12-4, the J gene TRBJ1-4; the match to TRBD1 covers 7 bases. This CDR3 has 15 residues. Trimming cost V 5 bases and J 7 bases; bases outside gene matches: 10. CDR3 region: CASSAGGEGGEKLFF. CDR3 bases: TGTGCCAGCAGTGCAGGGGGAGAGGGTGGTGAAAAACTGTTTTTT.

This clonotype turned up a few times. No conserved phenylalanine or tryptophan ends this CDR3, so it is likely a read error. The chain recombines TRBV27 with TRBJ1-6, with unresolved D. V shed 7 bases and J shed 9 bases, with 19 bases lying between them. Per germline, CDR1 MNHEY and CDR2 SMNVEV (reference sequence). The CDR3 spans 15 residues. CDR3 sequence (DNA): TGTGCCAGCACCATCGGGCCCCAACCGACTTCACCCCTCCACAAT. Its protein product is CASTIGPQPTSPLHN.

Comment on this clonotype: A read error may be the cause here, since a much bigger clone is one base away. The chain carries TRBV7-9 and TRBJ1-5; D remains unclear. Germline V gene lookup returns CDR1 SEHNR and CDR2 FQNEAQ (reference sequence). CDR3 length equals 12 residues. The CDR3 sequence is CASSRANQPQNF. The CDR3 nucleotides read TGTGCCAGCAGCAGGGCGAATCAGCCCCAGAATTTT.

At least ten counts were recorded for this clonotype. V gene TRBV10-3 combines with J gene TRBJ2-3, with 11 bases aligning to TRBD2. The germline gives CDR1 ENHRY, CDR2 SYGVKD. The CDR3 has 17 amino acids. V trimming: 3 bases; J trimming: 2 bases; junction bases outside the gene matches: 7. The CDR3 region is CAISDTGTSGLTDTQYF. The CDR3 DNA follows: TGTGCCATCAGTGACACCGGGACTAGCGGCCTCACAGATACGCAGTATTTT.

The chain couples TRBV7-2 to TRBJ2-7, with 9 bases identical to TRBD2. CDR3 length: 14 amino acids. In germline, CDR1 is SGHTA, CDR2 FQGNSA. Trimming removed 5 bases from V and 4 bases from J; junction bases left unmatched: 6. CDR3 sequence reads: CASSTTGLAYEQYF. The CDR3 nucleotides read TGTGCCAGCAGCACTACGGGACTAGCTTACGAGCAGTACTTC.

This clonotype occurred a few times. At one of its ends the junction is not consistent with the germline gene, which may arise from a read error. The V gene is TRBV20-1, the J gene TRBJ1-5, with a possible D match to TRBD1 (6 bases). The CDR3 loop spans 14 amino acids. Germline V gene data show CDR1 as DFQATT and CDR2 as SNEGSKA (reference sequence). CDR3 DNA: TGCAGTGCTGCCCGGGGGGGGGCAGGTCAGCCCCAGAATTTT. Translating gives CSAARGGAGQPQNF.

This clonotype was detected ten times or more. The chain is built from TRBV5-1 and TRBJ2-3; unclear D gene. This CDR3 has 13 residues. V dropped 4 bases and J dropped 2 bases, with 8 bases sitting between them. Germline V gene lookup returns CDR1 SGHRS and CDR2 YFSETQ. In DNA form, the CDR3 reads TGCGCCAGCAGCCTCAGCCTCACAGATACGCAGTATTTT. It translates to CASSLSLTDTQYF.

This clonotype appeared many times. V is TRBV28 and J is TRBJ1-5; D gene uncertain. The CDR3 is 18 residues long. CDR1 is MDHEN and CDR2 is SYDVKM in the germline V gene. V was trimmed by 2 bases and J by 0 bases, leaving 17 bases between them. This CDR3 reads CASSLGPVRDPSNQPQHF. The CDR3 DNA reads TGTGCCAGCAGTTTAGGCCCTGTAAGGGATCCTAGCAATCAGCCCCAGCATTTT.

This clonotype was seen at least ten times. V gene TRBV7-6 combines with J gene TRBJ1-3; D ambiguous. The CDR3 runs 17 residues. In germline, CDR1 is SGHVS, CDR2 FNYEAQ. V was cut by 3 bases and J by 1 base, with 16 bases left in between. CDR3 in DNA: TGTGCCAGCAGCTTGGAGACGGGTCCCCTATCTGGAAACACCATATATTTT. Its translation: CASSLETGPLSGNTIYF.

This clonotype was found many times. The V gene is TRBV15, the J gene TRBJ2-5; D is undetermined. The V gene's germline CDR1 is LNHNV and CDR2 YYDKDF (reference sequence). The ends were cut back, 3 bases at V and 7 bases at J, with 9 bases in the middle. The CDR3 spans 12 residues. The CDR3 region has the DNA TGTGCCACCAGCAGGGCCGCAACGACCCAGTACTTC. It encodes CATSRAATTQYF.

This clonotype was counted many times. The chain carries TRBV20-1 and TRBJ2-3; TRBD2 might be the D (7 bases). This CDR3 spans 17 amino acids. V was trimmed by 3 bases and J by 2 bases, leaving 21 bases between them. The germline CDR1 and CDR2 sequences are DFQATT and SNEGSKA (reference sequence). The CDR3 protein is CSARLAGATDYTDTQYF. CDR3 sequence (DNA): TGCAGTGCTAGGCTCGCGGGGGCCACTGACTACACAGATACGCAGTATTTT.

There are many counts of this clonotype. The chain uses TRBV5-1 and TRBJ2-1, with 12 bases identical to TRBD2. CDR3 length equals 20 residues. Trimming cost V 1 base and J 1 base; bases outside gene matches: 12. In germline, CDR1 is SGHRS, CDR2 YFSETQ. The CDR3: CASSLSLLTSGGASYNEQFF. CDR3 DNA sequence: TGCGCCAGCAGCTTGTCCCTTCTGACTAGCGGGGGAGCTTCCTACAATGAGCAGTTCTTC.

The sample holds many counts of this clonotype. The gene calls are TRBV21-1 and TRBJ2-7; TRBD2 is taken as the D call from the table, unchecked against the DNA. TRBV21-1 counts as a pseudogene. This CDR3 comprises 16 residues. The CDR3 protein is CASSKSPPEGRYEQYF. CDR3 nucleotide sequence: TGTGCCAGCAGCAAAAGTCCCCCGGAGGGTCGCTACGAGCAGTACTTC.

This clonotype came up many times. The chain recombines TRBV12-3 or TRBV12-4 with TRBJ1-4; TRBD1 is a possible D gene (5 bases). The CDR3 contains 14 residues. V lost 6 bases to trimming and J lost 5 bases, with 13 bases between them. CDR3 nucleotide sequence: TGTGCCAGCAGCCCAGGGTCCCTAAATGAAAAACTGTTTTTT. Its translation: CASSPGSLNEKLFF.

This rearrangement joins TRBV3-1 to TRBJ2-2, with 7 bases that match TRBD2. CDR1 and CDR2 from the germline V gene are LGHDT and YNNKEL (reference sequence). The CDR3 runs 15 residues. V was pared by 3 bases and J by 5 bases, with 6 bases of the junction left unmatched. The CDR3, as DNA: TGTGCCAGCAGCCAGCGGACGGGGGGAACCGGGGAGCTGTTTTTT. Protein: CASSQRTGGTGELFF.

This clonotype was seen ten or more times. This chain connects TRBV3-1 to TRBJ1-4; D is undetermined. CDR1 LGHDT and CDR2 YNNKEL come from the germline V gene (reference sequence). Trimming left V 3 bases short and J 8 bases short, with 4 bases between. There are 11 residues in the CDR3. CDR3 nucleotides: TGTGCCAGCAGCCAGACCGAAAAACTGTTTTTT. Its protein is CASSQTEKLFF.

This clonotype was observed at least ten times. The genes are TRBV24-1 and TRBJ2-1; 7 bases line up with TRBD1. The germline CDR1 and CDR2 sequences are KGHDR and SFDVKD. With 4 bases clipped from V and 6 bases from J, the junction kept 5 bases outside the gene matches. The CDR3 spans 14 residues. This CDR3 is CATSETNRGNEQFF. DNA of the CDR3: TGTGCCACCAGTGAGACAAACAGGGGCAATGAGCAGTTCTTC.

V is TRBV7-2 and J is TRBJ2-1; TRBD1 might be the D (5 bases). Germline V gene lookup returns CDR1 SGHTA and CDR2 FQGNSA. V gave up 0 bases and J gave up 5 bases, with 11 bases separating them. CDR3 length equals 15 residues. The CDR3 DNA sequence: TGTGCCAGCAGCTTAGCAGGGGCGGTAAACAATGAGCAGTTCTTC. Translation: CASSLAGAVNNEQFF. Complete variable domain (other parts from reference TRBV7-2 and TRBJ2-1): GAGVSQSPSNKVTEKGKDVELRCDPISGHTALYWYRQSLGQGLEFLIYFQGNSAPDKSGLPSDRFSAERTGGSVSTLTIQRTQQEDSAVYLCASSLAGAVNNEQFFGPGTRLTVL.